The clone carrying this T cell receptor (beta chain) was seen repeatedly, ten times or more. Its cognate antigen is unknown. Authors of the study amplified TCR beta CDR3 regions from RNA transcripts. Initially, a first-round RT-PCR of the TCR CDR3 employed the HTBI primer set. TCRdb re-analysed the multiplex PCR reads in MiXCR, keeping a single row per CDR3 protein. The table includes roughly 380,000 distinct CDR3 sequences, approximately 15% detected once. This entry comes from a study of T cells in Graves' hyperthyroidism and ophthalmopathy. General study results and limits: In the blood, most expanded thyroid clonotypes above 0.001 appeared as well.

Patients were excluded because of uncontrolled infection, other autoimmune disease, pregnancy or lactation. This CDR3 region has 15 residues. Trimming at V came to 3 bases and at J to 2 bases, leaving 7 bases not matched to a gene. Germline values: CDR1 SGDLS, CDR2 YYNGEE. This TCR derives from a woman between 18 and 30 years old with Graves' hyperthyroidism. The V call is TRBV9, the J call TRBJ1-1; TRBD1 aligns across 7 bases. Sequencing was done on a sample of blood. The CDR3: CASSEADRDNTEAFF. CDR3 coding DNA: TGTGCCAGCAGCGAGGCTGACAGGGACAACACTGAAGCTTTCTTT.